This T cell receptor (beta chain) is drawn from a study of shared clonotypes between healthy human individuals. In the study's own analysis: ImmunoSEQ output lacked quality scores and full-length reads, limiting matched filtering. The assay was immunoSEQ multiplex PCR, and TCRdb's table has in-frame clones only and misses some. V and J calls and clone size are given by that table; D and trimming were obtained from the DNA. Of about 120,000 clones in the sample, more than 65% were seen once. V lost 2 bases, J lost 4 bases, and 11 bases lay in between. The CDR3 covers 14 residues. CDR1 LNHDA and CDR2 SQIVND come from the germline V gene (reference sequence). Study-wide results and limits: A generally larger estimated richness was seen in naive subsets than in memory subsets. It was the non-shared clonotypes that had lower generation probabilities than clonotypes shared by all four donors.

As regards this clone: What it binds is unknown.

Sequencing was performed on memory CD8+ T cells sorted from blood. Subset denoted: CD45RO+ cells pooled with CCR7-negative TemRA cells. The chain recombines TRBV19 with TRBJ1-1; D unclear. This clonotype was sampled from a woman younger than 45 in good health. The CDR3 bases are TGTGCCAGTAGTATATGGACCCTGAGCACTGAAGCTTTCTTT. As protein: CASSIWTLSTEAFF.